These T cell receptor beta chains were read from a single sample in a study of cytomegalovirus exposure and HLA in healthy donors. The table came from immunoSEQ multiplex PCR; TCRdb's copy has only in-frame clones and leaves some out. The data contain 200,000 to 250,000 clones, over 60% of them singletons. Sequenced sample: PBMCs. These receptor sequences come from a man aged 18 to 29 in good health and CMV-seronegative. The CDR3 runs from the conserved cysteine through the conserved F or W. The D gene is left open where the match is weak. Clone sizes are given selectively: once, few, many, or a class where the clone is expanded.

cdr3_aa: CASSLPSWASSYNSPLHF
cdr3_nt: TGTGCCAGCAGCTTGCCCTCTTGGGCGAGCTCCTATAATTCACCCCTCCACTTT
j_call: TRBJ1-6
clone_size: NA
v_call: TRBV5-6
d_call: NA

cdr3_aa: CASSDPRRGAKAFF
cdr3_nt: TGTGCCAGCAGTGACCCGCGCCGGGGTGCGAAAGCTTTCTTT
j_call: TRBJ1-1
clone_size: NA
v_call: TRBV6-1
d_call: NA

cdr3_aa: CASSLGLTGSGNTGELFF
cdr3_nt: TGTGCCAGCAGCTTAGGACTTACCGGGAGTGGGAACACCGGGGAGCTGTTTTTT
j_call: TRBJ2-2
clone_size: NA
v_call: TRBV7-9
d_call: NA

cdr3_aa: CASSPERANSAADEQFF
cdr3_nt: TGTGCCAGCAGCCCCGAGCGGGCAAATAGCGCGGCAGATGAGCAGTTCTTC
j_call: TRBJ2-1
clone_size: once
v_call: TRBV4-2
d_call: NA

cdr3_aa: CASSTLVRAGWAEQFF
cdr3_nt: TGTGCCAGCAGTACCCTAGTTCGGGCAGGGTGGGCTGAGCAGTTCTTC
j_call: TRBJ2-1
clone_size: NA
v_call: TRBV27
d_call: NA

cdr3_aa: CASSVTGGDYGYTF
cdr3_nt: TGTGCCAGCAGCGTCACAGGGGGCGACTATGGCTACACCTTC
j_call: TRBJ1-2
clone_size: NA
v_call: TRBV9
d_call: TRBD1

cdr3_aa: CASSFRGRSTDTQYF
cdr3_nt: TGTGCCAGCAGCTTTCGTGGGAGGTCCACAGATACGCAGTATTTT
j_call: TRBJ2-3
clone_size: NA
v_call: TRBV11-1
d_call: NA

cdr3_aa: CASSLVGAPLGYEQFF
cdr3_nt: TGTGCCAGCAGCCTAGTCGGAGCTCCGCTTGGATATGAGCAGTTCTTC
j_call: TRBJ2-1
clone_size: NA
v_call: TRBV7-3
d_call: NA

cdr3_aa: CASSTLAEPYEQYF
cdr3_nt: TGTGCCAGCAGCACACTAGCGGAGCCCTACGAGCAGTACTTC
j_call: TRBJ2-7
clone_size: NA
v_call: TRBV7-8
d_call: TRBD2

cdr3_aa: CASSDSGLAEYNEQFF
cdr3_nt: TGTGCCAGCAGTGACTCAGGACTAGCGGAGTACAATGAGCAGTTCTTC
j_call: TRBJ2-1
clone_size: few
v_call: TRBV6-4
d_call: TRBD2

cdr3_aa: CASSRGGLRETQYF
cdr3_nt: TGTGCCAGCAGCCGGGGGGGGCTCCGGGAGACCCAGTACTTC
j_call: TRBJ2-5
clone_size: NA
v_call: TRBV14
d_call: NA

cdr3_aa: CASSYALNTEAFF
cdr3_nt: TGTGCCAGCAGTTACGCCCTAAACACTGAAGCTTTCTTT
j_call: TRBJ1-1
clone_size: NA
v_call: TRBV6-5
d_call: NA

cdr3_aa: CASSKSRGPGEKLFF
cdr3_nt: TGTGCCAGTAGTAAAAGCAGGGGGCCGGGTGAAAAACTGTTTTTT
j_call: TRBJ1-4
clone_size: NA
v_call: TRBV19
d_call: TRBD1

cdr3_aa: CASSSGAGAVDEQYF
cdr3_nt: TGCGCCAGCAGCTCCGGAGCGGGGGCGGTCGACGAGCAGTACTTC
j_call: TRBJ2-7
clone_size: NA
v_call: TRBV5-1
d_call: TRBD2

cdr3_aa: CASSRRSGGTEAFF
cdr3_nt: TGTGCCAGCAGCCGTCGCTCGGGAGGCACTGAAGCTTTCTTT
j_call: TRBJ1-1
clone_size: few
v_call: TRBV21-1
d_call: NA

cdr3_aa: CAISPGLAGGADTQYF
cdr3_nt: TGTGCCATCAGCCCCGGACTAGCGGGGGGGGCAGATACGCAGTATTTT
j_call: TRBJ2-3
clone_size: NA
v_call: TRBV10-3
d_call: TRBD2

cdr3_aa: CASSSGTSGITDTQYF
cdr3_nt: TGCGCCAGCAGCTCGGGGACTAGCGGGATCACAGATACGCAGTATTTT
j_call: TRBJ2-3
clone_size: NA
v_call: TRBV5-1
d_call: TRBD2

cdr3_aa: CAWSVPGAYEQYF
cdr3_nt: TGTGCCTGGAGTGTACCAGGGGCCTACGAGCAGTACTTC
j_call: TRBJ2-7
clone_size: NA
v_call: TRBV30
d_call: NA

cdr3_aa: CASSPGGQGTPEAFF
cdr3_nt: TGTGCCAGCAGCCCAGGGGGACAGGGAACCCCTGAAGCTTTCTTT
j_call: TRBJ1-1
clone_size: NA
v_call: TRBV7-9
d_call: TRBD1

cdr3_aa: CSSSPDTGTGDEKLFF
cdr3_nt: TGTTCCAGCAGCCCAGATACCGGGACAGGGGATGAAAAACTGTTTTTT
j_call: TRBJ1-4
clone_size: NA
v_call: TRBV7-9
d_call: TRBD1

cdr3_aa: CASSRGRGGRGNEQYF
cdr3_nt: TGTGCCAGCAGCCGAGGACGGGGCGGGAGGGGCAACGAGCAGTACTTC
j_call: TRBJ2-7
clone_size: NA
v_call: TRBV11-1
d_call: TRBD2

cdr3_aa: CATLPGLHLRGSPLHF
cdr3_nt: TGCGCCACCCTCCCGGGGTTGCATCTCAGGGGATCACCCCTCCACTTT
j_call: TRBJ1-6
clone_size: NA
v_call: TRBV10-2
d_call: NA

cdr3_aa: CASSLLYSGMPNEQFF
cdr3_nt: TGTGCCAGCAGCTTATTGTATTCAGGGATGCCCAATGAGCAGTTCTTC
j_call: TRBJ2-1
clone_size: NA
v_call: TRBV5-6
d_call: NA

cdr3_aa: CASSPPGRGNNSPLHF
cdr3_nt: TGTGCCAGCAGCCCCCCCGGCAGGGGCAATAATTCACCCCTCCACTTT
j_call: TRBJ1-6
clone_size: NA
v_call: TRBV4-2
d_call: NA

cdr3_aa: CASSFMDRKSGELFF
cdr3_nt: TGTGCCAGCAGCTTTATGGACAGGAAAAGCGGGGAGCTGTTTTTT
j_call: TRBJ2-2
clone_size: NA
v_call: TRBV5-6
d_call: TRBD1

cdr3_aa: CSVEVWEQGSSYNEQFF
cdr3_nt: TGCAGCGTTGAAGTATGGGAACAGGGGAGCTCCTACAATGAGCAGTTCTTC
j_call: TRBJ2-1
clone_size: NA
v_call: TRBV29-1
d_call: TRBD1

cdr3_aa: CASTIRGHRRPLTCEQYF
cdr3_nt: TGTGCCAGCACCATTAGGGGTCACAGGCGACCTCTAACATGCGAGCAGTACTTC
j_call: TRBJ2-7
clone_size: NA
v_call: TRBV21-1
d_call: NA

cdr3_aa: CASRGSLGELNEKLFF
cdr3_nt: TGTGCCAGTAGAGGGTCTCTAGGGGAACTTAATGAAAAACTGTTTTTT
j_call: TRBJ1-4
clone_size: NA
v_call: TRBV19
d_call: NA

cdr3_aa: CASSRQTGWGYGYTF
cdr3_nt: TGTGCCAGCAGTCGACAGACAGGGTGGGGCTATGGCTACACCTTC
j_call: TRBJ1-2
clone_size: NA
v_call: TRBV6-5
d_call: TRBD1

cdr3_aa: CASSQGVGHTYEQYF
cdr3_nt: TGCGCCAGCAGCCAAGGGGTGGGCCACACCTACGAGCAGTACTTC
j_call: TRBJ2-7
clone_size: NA
v_call: TRBV4-3
d_call: NA

cdr3_aa: CASSEDRGYTDTQYF
cdr3_nt: TGTGCCAGCAGTGAAGACAGGGGGTATACAGATACGCAGTATTTT
j_call: TRBJ2-3
clone_size: NA
v_call: TRBV6-1
d_call: TRBD1

cdr3_aa: CASSVALAGGETQYF
cdr3_nt: TGTGCCAGCAGCGTAGCCCTAGCGGGAGGGGAGACCCAGTACTTC
j_call: TRBJ2-5
clone_size: NA
v_call: TRBV9
d_call: TRBD2

cdr3_aa: CASSLSAGPSGNTIYF
cdr3_nt: TGTGCCAGCAGCTTGTCAGCGGGACCCTCTGGAAACACCATATATTTT
j_call: TRBJ1-3
clone_size: NA
v_call: TRBV7-6
d_call: NA

cdr3_aa: CAWSYGGGTGELFF
cdr3_nt: TGTGCCTGGAGTTACGGGGGGGGGACCGGGGAGCTGTTTTTT
j_call: TRBJ2-2
clone_size: NA
v_call: TRBV30
d_call: TRBD2

cdr3_aa: CASNGQGISYEQYF
cdr3_nt: TGCGCCAGCAACGGACAAGGGATCTCCTACGAGCAGTACTTC
j_call: TRBJ2-7
clone_size: NA
v_call: TRBV10-2
d_call: NA

cdr3_aa: CASSSLTGPQETQYF
cdr3_nt: TGTGCCAGTAGTTCATTGACAGGTCCTCAAGAGACCCAGTACTTC
j_call: TRBJ2-5
clone_size: NA
v_call: TRBV19
d_call: NA

cdr3_aa: CASRTGGPGETQYF
cdr3_nt: TGTGCCAGTAGGACGGGGGGGCCAGGGGAGACCCAGTACTTC
j_call: TRBJ2-5
clone_size: NA
v_call: TRBV19
d_call: TRBD2

cdr3_aa: CASMVGLAGEQYF
cdr3_nt: TGTGCCAGCATGGTCGGCCTGGCAGGGGAGCAGTACTTC
j_call: TRBJ2-7
clone_size: NA
v_call: TRBV6-5
d_call: NA

cdr3_aa: CASSIRRDSTDTQYF
cdr3_nt: TGTGCCAGTAGTATACGGAGGGACAGCACAGATACGCAGTATTTT
j_call: TRBJ2-3
clone_size: NA
v_call: TRBV19
d_call: NA

cdr3_aa: CASSPYSGTGNSEAFF
cdr3_nt: TGCGCCAGCAGCCCGTATTCCGGGACAGGGAATTCTGAAGCTTTCTTT
j_call: TRBJ1-1
clone_size: once
v_call: TRBV5-1
d_call: TRBD1

cdr3_aa: CASSTTDRDQPQHF
cdr3_nt: TGTGCCAGCAGTACGACGGACAGGGACCAGCCCCAGCATTTT
j_call: TRBJ1-5
clone_size: once
v_call: TRBV6-1
d_call: TRBD1

cdr3_aa: CASSLGPQGLRDTQYF
cdr3_nt: TGTGCCAGCAGCTTAGGGCCTCAGGGTCTTCGGGATACGCAGTATTTT
j_call: TRBJ2-3
clone_size: NA
v_call: TRBV11-2
d_call: NA

cdr3_aa: CASSLGGEQFF
cdr3_nt: TGTGCCAGCAGCTTAGGGGGCGAGCAGTTCTTC
j_call: TRBJ2-1
clone_size: few
v_call: TRBV7-3
d_call: NA

cdr3_aa: CASSPTGGGFPDTQYF
cdr3_nt: TGTGCCAGCAGCCCGACAGGGGGCGGGTTTCCAGATACGCAGTATTTT
j_call: TRBJ2-3
clone_size: NA
v_call: TRBV7-2
d_call: TRBD1

cdr3_aa: CASSLGLAGGKNTQYF
cdr3_nt: TGTGCCAGTAGTCTCGGACTAGCGGGGGGAAAAAATACGCAGTATTTT
j_call: TRBJ2-3
clone_size: NA
v_call: TRBV19
d_call: TRBD2

cdr3_aa: CASSQEGFSGRARGGELFF
cdr3_nt: TGCGCCAGCAGCCAAGAGGGTTTTAGCGGGAGGGCCAGGGGCGGGGAGCTGTTTTTT
j_call: TRBJ2-2
clone_size: NA
v_call: TRBV4-3
d_call: TRBD2

cdr3_aa: CAWSGQGYSPLHF
cdr3_nt: TGTGCCTGGAGTGGGCAGGGTTATTCACCCCTCCACTTT
j_call: TRBJ1-6
clone_size: few
v_call: TRBV30
d_call: NA

cdr3_aa: CASSLPPAANTGELFF
cdr3_nt: TGTGCCAGCAGCCTGCCCCCAGCGGCGAACACCGGGGAGCTGTTTTTT
j_call: TRBJ2-2
clone_size: NA
v_call: TRBV13
d_call: NA

cdr3_aa: CASSDEGGPDEQYF
cdr3_nt: TGTGCCAGCAGTGACGAGGGAGGGCCAGATGAGCAGTACTTC
j_call: TRBJ2-7
clone_size: NA
v_call: TRBV6-1
d_call: TRBD2

cdr3_aa: CASSADVPGLAGAVNTQYF
cdr3_nt: TGTGCCAGCAGTGCCGATGTCCCGGGACTAGCGGGGGCTGTCAATACGCAGTATTTT
j_call: TRBJ2-3
clone_size: NA
v_call: TRBV6-4
d_call: TRBD2

cdr3_aa: CASSLGRWGVGGEQFF
cdr3_nt: TGTGCCAGCAGCTTAGGGCGGTGGGGTGTGGGGGGGGAGCAGTTCTTC
j_call: TRBJ2-1
clone_size: NA
v_call: TRBV11-2
d_call: TRBD2

cdr3_aa: CASSYRTGGRDYGYTF
cdr3_nt: TGTGCCAGCAGTTACCGGACAGGGGGAAGGGACTATGGCTACACCTTC
j_call: TRBJ1-2
clone_size: NA
v_call: TRBV6-5
d_call: TRBD1

cdr3_aa: CASRNIDDRDRYGYTF
cdr3_nt: TGTGCCAGCAGGAATATCGATGACAGGGATCGGTATGGCTACACCTTC
j_call: TRBJ1-2
clone_size: NA
v_call: TRBV2
d_call: TRBD1

cdr3_aa: CASSVAYRGTEQYF
cdr3_nt: TGTGCCAGCAGCGTAGCTTATAGGGGTACAGAGCAGTACTTC
j_call: TRBJ2-5
clone_size: NA
v_call: TRBV9
d_call: NA